This passage covers 28 T cell receptor beta chains from one sample sequenced in a study of cytomegalovirus exposure and HLA in healthy donors. Amplification used 60 Vbeta primers and 13 Jbeta primers. Sequencing used immunoSEQ multiplex PCR; TCRdb keeps in-frame clones, though not all of them. The sample lists 80,000 to 95,000 clones, 63% occurring once. The sample consisted of PBMCs. The receptor set was obtained from a woman younger than 45 in good health and CMV-seronegative.

This chain connects TRBV5-5 to TRBJ2-7; D gene uncertain. The CDR3 consists of 13 residues. The germline V gene has CDR1 SGHKS and CDR2 YYEKEE (reference sequence). The V gene lost 5 bases and the J gene lost 2 bases, with 11 bases spanning the gap. The CDR3 reads CASRDGTTYEQYF. The CDR3 region has the DNA TGTGCCAGCAGAGATGGCACCACCTACGAGCAGTACTTC.

The gene calls are TRBV4-3 and TRBJ1-2, with 7 bases that match TRBD1. Germline CDR1 is LGHNA and CDR2 is YSLEER. Germline trimming cut 0 bases from V and 4 bases from J; bases unmatched to any gene: 5. CDR3 length: 15 residues. The CDR3 sequence is CASSQERTGSYGYTF. The CDR3 coding sequence is TGCGCCAGCAGCCAAGAAAGGACAGGCTCCTATGGCTACACCTTC.

V usage is TRBV27 and J usage is TRBJ2-6, with 8 bases fitting TRBD1. The length of the CDR3 is 18 residues. Germline V gene sequence: CDR1 MNHEY, CDR2 SMNVEV (reference sequence). J gave up 0 bases and V 3 bases, and 7 bases lay outside the gene matches. The CDR3 DNA reads as TGTGCCAGCAGTTTTTTGAGGACAGGGCTCTCTGGGGCCAACGTCCTGACTTTC. Protein product: CASSFLRTGLSGANVLTF.

This clone was counted a few times. The V and J genes are TRBV5-1 and TRBJ1-2, with a tentative D call TRBD1 (5 bases). The CDR3 is 15 amino acids. Trimming pared 1 base from V and 6 bases from J, leaving 16 bases between. CDR1 and CDR2 from the germline V gene are SGHRS and YFSETQ. In nucleotides, the CDR3 is TGCGCCAGCAGCTTGTTACGGGACTCCTGGGATGGCTACACCTTC. It translates to CASSLLRDSWDGYTF.

This clone was counted between two and nine times. The CDR3, as DNA: TGTGCCAGCAGCCCGGACAGGGATAGCAATCAGCCCCAGCATTTT. Its translation is CASSPDRDSNQPQHF. The chain has TRBV7-8 and TRBJ1-5; TRBD1 aligns across 8 bases. Germline CDR1 reads SGHVS; CDR2 reads FQNEAQ. V was pared by 5 bases and J by 0 bases, with 3 bases of the junction left unmatched. The CDR3 loop spans 15 amino acids.

The V gene is TRBV28, the J gene TRBJ2-5; maybe TRBD2 (6 bases). Deletions cut 4 bases from V and 2 bases from J, with 11 bases between. The CDR3 has 14 residues. The germline gives CDR1 MDHEN, CDR2 SYDVKM. The CDR3 DNA sequence: TGTGCCAGCAGTTGGGGGGTGGTACAAGAGACCCAGTACTTC. Protein sequence: CASSWGVVQETQYF.

The chain joins TRBV6-5 to TRBJ2-1; D is perhaps TRBD2 (5 bases). This CDR3 comprises 14 residues. The V end lost 0 bases, the J end lost 6 bases, and 9 bases lay between the germline ends. Germline CDR1 MNHEY, CDR2 SVGAGI. CDR3: CASSYSRTFNEQFF. CDR3 in DNA: TGTGCCAGCAGTTACTCTCGGACTTTCAATGAGCAGTTCTTC.

The chain carries TRBV5-1 and TRBJ2-3; 11 nucleotides align to TRBD2. From germline, CDR1 is SGHRS and CDR2 YFSETQ. After removal of 1 base from V and 0 bases from J, the junction contained 4 bases not matched to a gene. The CDR3 is made up of 17 amino acids. CDR3 nucleotide sequence: TGCGCCAGCAGCTTGACGACTAGCGGGGTCAGCACAGATACGCAGTATTTT. Residues: CASSLTTSGVSTDTQYF.

The genes are TRBV30 and TRBJ2-7; 9 bases line up with TRBD1. Germline V gives CDR1 GTSNPN, CDR2 SVGIG (reference sequence). J lost 4 bases, V lost 4 bases, and 2 bases had no gene match. This CDR3 is built from 12 residues. CDR3 DNA sequence: TGTGCCTGGAATGGACAGGGGTACGAGCAGTACTTC. Its translation is CAWNGQGYEQYF. The full variable domain, completed using reference TRBV30 and TRBJ2-7, is SQTIHQWPATLVQPVGSPLSLECTVEGTSNPNLYWYRQAAGRGLQLLFYSVGIGQISSEVPQNLSASRPQDRQFILSSKKLLLSDSGFYLCAWNGQGYEQYFGPGTRLTVT.

The chain recombines TRBV29-1 with TRBJ1-2; TRBD1 might be the D (6 bases). The V and J ends lost 4 bases and 4 bases respectively, with 16 bases between them. The V gene's germline CDR1 is SQVTM and CDR2 ANQGSEA. CDR3 length: 14 residues. CDR3 region: CSVVSGGQPYGYTF. The CDR3 DNA is TGCAGCGTTGTTAGTGGTGGACAGCCCTATGGCTACACCTTC.

The chain employs TRBV5-1 and TRBJ2-3; 9 bases map to TRBD1. The junction had 6 bases not matched to a gene; V was cut back by 4 bases and J by 3 bases. This CDR3 contains 15 residues. CDR1 SGHRS and CDR2 YFSETQ come from the germline V gene. The CDR3 sequence is CASSTGTGITDTQYF. The CDR3 bases are TGCGCCAGCAGCACAGGGACAGGGATTACAGATACGCAGTATTTT.

J is TRBJ1-2 and V is TRBV12-5; no clear D. V was cut by 6 bases and J by 8 bases, with 16 bases left in between. Germline V gene lookup returns CDR1 LGHNT and CDR2 FRNRAP. CDR3 length: 13 amino acids. In nucleotides, the CDR3 is TGTGCTAGTGGGTGGAGACCGGGTGGAGGCTACACCTTC. It codes for CASGWRPGGGYTF.

This clone was seen only a few times. The chain combines TRBV30 with TRBJ2-1; 10 positions agree with TRBD1. Germline trimming cut 1 base from V and 3 bases from J; bases unmatched to any gene: 18. The CDR3 runs to 20 residues. Germline V gene sequence: CDR1 GTSNPN, CDR2 SVGIG (reference sequence). CDR3 coding DNA: TGTGCCTGGAGTGGCCTCCCCGGGACAGGGGTGGGGACAGGCTACAATGAGCAGTTCTTC. It is translated as CAWSGLPGTGVGTGYNEQFF.

This chain joins TRBV5-1 and TRBJ1-1, with no clear D. The V gene lost 4 bases and the J gene lost 2 bases, with 12 bases spanning the gap. CDR1 and CDR2 (germline): SGHRS, YFSETQ. The length of the CDR3 is 14 residues. In DNA form, the CDR3 reads TGCGCCAGCAGCATCCCGCAAGCTAACACTGAAGCTTTCTTT. The encoded protein is CASSIPQANTEAFF.

This chain uses TRBV4-2 with TRBJ2-3, with 7 positions matching TRBD2. The CDR3 is made up of 15 amino acids. Germline trimming cut 1 base from V and 1 base from J; bases unmatched to any gene: 2. CDR1 is LGHNA and CDR2 is YNFKEQ in the germline V gene. In DNA form, the CDR3 reads TGTGCCAGCAGCCAAGGCGGGAGCGGCACAGATACGCAGTATTTT. Amino acid sequence: CASSQGGSGTDTQYF.

This clone was recorded a few times. The CDR3 sequence is CASSLSGREAEAFF. In nucleotides, the CDR3 is TGTGCCAGCAGCTTGTCAGGGCGGGAGGCTGAAGCTTTCTTT. This rearrangement joins TRBV5-4 to TRBJ1-1, with D possibly being TRBD1 (5 bases). The germline V gene has CDR1 SGHNT and CDR2 YYREEE (reference sequence). CDR3 length: 14 residues. V lost 1 base and J lost 6, with 13 bases in between.

The gene calls are TRBV28 and TRBJ2-7, with D perhaps TRBD2 (6 bases). Per germline, CDR1 MDHEN and CDR2 SYDVKM. V was trimmed by 3 bases and J by 9 bases, leaving 15 bases between them. The CDR3 has 13 amino acids. The CDR3: CASSFLTSQAQYF. The CDR3, as DNA: TGTGCCAGCAGTTTTCTTACTAGCCAGGCGCAGTACTTC.

This rearrangement joins TRBV10-3 to TRBJ1-1; D not certain. V was trimmed by 0 bases and J by 4 bases, leaving 9 bases between them. Looked up from germline, CDR1 is ENHRY and CDR2 is SYGVKD. The CDR3 is 14 residues long. Here the CDR3 reads CAISESSRLTEAFF. As DNA, the CDR3 is TGTGCCATCAGTGAGTCCAGCAGGCTCACTGAAGCTTTCTTT.

The J gene is TRBJ1-1, the V gene TRBV6-5, with D unresolved. There are 14 residues in the CDR3. V was shortened by 2 bases and J by 2 bases, with 9 bases between the two germline ends. CDR1 and CDR2 (germline): MNHEY, SVGAGI. The CDR3 here is CASSYTRGNTEAFF. The CDR3 DNA sequence: TGTGCCAGCAGTTACACTCGGGGAAACACTGAAGCTTTCTTT.

The CDR3 region is CASSLDAGSNYGYTF. The CDR3 DNA sequence: TGCGCCAGCAGCTTGGACGCAGGGTCCAACTATGGCTACACCTTC. The genes are TRBV5-1 and TRBJ1-2; a weak D match, TRBD1 (5 bases). The germline V gene has CDR1 SGHRS and CDR2 YFSETQ. V was cut by 0 bases and J by 2 bases, with 11 bases left in between. The CDR3 spans 15 residues. The whole variable domain, remainder taken from reference TRBV5-1 and TRBJ1-2, is KAGVTQTPRYLIKTRGQQVTLSCSPISGHRSVSWYQQTPGQGLQFLFEYFSETQRNKGNFPGRFSGRQFSNSRSEMNVSTLELGDSALYLCASSLDAGSNYGYTFGSGTRLTVV.

The chain has TRBV4-1 and TRBJ2-1; TRBD2 aligns across 8 bases. CDR1 and CDR2 from the germline V gene are MGHRA and YSYEKL. This CDR3 contains 15 residues. V gave up 2 bases and J gave up 6 bases; unmatched junction bases: 6. CDR3 sequence (DNA): TGCGCCAGCAGCCAATCGATTACTAGCGGCAATGAGCAGTTCTTC. It codes for CASSQSITSGNEQFF.

The chain uses TRBV10-3 and TRBJ1-1; no clear D. The CDR3 runs 14 residues. V was pared by 10 bases and J by 4 bases, with 19 bases between. In germline, CDR1 is ENHRY, CDR2 SYGVKD. The CDR3 nucleotides read TGTGCCACCAGACTTTCCGGGGTGGCCACTGAAGCTTTCTTT. It yields the protein CATRLSGVATEAFF.

This clone was observed a handful of times. The chain has TRBV10-3 and TRBJ1-5, with a possible D match to TRBD1 (5 bases). Trimming stripped 2 bases from V and 9 bases from J, with 8 bases between. The CDR3 contains 12 residues. Germline values: CDR1 ENHRY, CDR2 SYGVKD. This CDR3 reads CAISEAGRPQHF. The CDR3 DNA sequence: TGTGCCATCAGTGAGGCGGGGCGGCCCCAGCATTTT.

The genes are TRBV28 and TRBJ1-2; no firm D call. Germline CDR1 reads MDHEN; CDR2 reads SYDVKM. The CDR3 loop spans 12 amino acids. V was pared by 4 bases and J by 8 bases, with 11 bases between. The CDR3 DNA sequence: TGTGCCAGCAGTTCTACCATACGAGGCTACACCTTC. This gives the protein CASSSTIRGYTF.

The J gene is TRBJ1-4, the V gene TRBV6-5; D not certain. Germline CDR1 is MNHEY and CDR2 is SVGAGI. The length of the CDR3 is 13 residues. Trimming stripped 6 bases from V and 8 bases from J, with 13 bases between. The CDR3 region is CASSRGPWEKLFF. The DNA for the CDR3 is TGTGCCAGCAGCCGCGGCCCTTGGGAAAAACTGTTTTTT.

This chain joins TRBV19 and TRBJ1-5; D is unresolved. Germline-derived CDR1 and CDR2 are LNHDA and SQIVND (reference sequence). V was trimmed by 0 bases and J by 3 bases, leaving 9 bases between them. The CDR3 is made up of 15 amino acids. CDR3 coding DNA: TGTGCCAGTAGTATAGAGACACGATACAATCAGCCCCAGCATTTT. It encodes CASSIETRYNQPQHF. Drawing the rest from reference TRBV19 and TRBJ1-5, the complete variable domain is DGGITQSPKYLFRKEGQNVTLSCEQNLNHDAMYWYRQDPGQGLRLIYYSQIVNDFQKGDIAEGYSVSREKKESFPLTVTSAQKNPTAFYLCASSIETRYNQPQHFGDGTRLSIL.

The chain links TRBV28 to TRBJ2-7; 7 bases align to TRBD1. V dropped 5 bases and J dropped 6; count of bases not matched to a gene: 7. CDR3 length: 13 residues. Germline assignment: CDR1 MDHEN and CDR2 SYDVKM. The CDR3 nucleotides are TGTGCCAGCAGTCAACAGGGGTCTCGCGAGCAGTACTTC. Its translation is CASSQQGSREQYF.

The rearrangement joins TRBV6-5 to TRBJ1-2; 7 bases map to TRBD1. CDR3 size: 16 residues. CDR1 and CDR2 (germline): MNHEY, SVGAGI. V trimming: 4 bases; J trimming: 5 bases; junction bases outside the gene matches: 13. CDR3 sequence: CASSSYRQGGSYGYTF. CDR3 bases: TGTGCCAGCAGTTCCTACAGACAGGGAGGATCTTATGGCTACACCTTC.